The 3 T cell receptor beta chains in this list originate from one sample, sequenced in a study of cytomegalovirus exposure and HLA in healthy donors. Amplification used 60 Vbeta primers and 13 Jbeta primers. The table came from immunoSEQ multiplex PCR; TCRdb's copy has only in-frame clones and leaves some out. The sample carries around 90,000 clones, less than 80% recorded once. The sequenced sample consisted of PBMCs. These TCRs come from a woman between 45 and 65 years old in good health and CMV-seropositive.

The gene calls are TRBV7-9 and TRBJ1-1, with TRBD1 matching over 9 bases. Unmatched junction bases numbered 9, after V lost 7 bases and J lost 3 bases. The CDR3 has 15 residues. CDR1 and CDR2 from the germline V gene are SEHNR and FQNEAQ (reference sequence). The CDR3 DNA follows: TGTGCCAGCACGGCGGGGGACAGGGCTTACACTGAAGCTTTCTTT. Translation gives CASTAGDRAYTEAFF.

The J gene is TRBJ1-4, the V gene TRBV29-1, with D perhaps matching TRBD1 (5 bases). The V gene lost 6 bases and the J gene lost 12 bases, with 17 bases spanning the gap. This CDR3 has 12 residues. Germline CDR1 is SQVTM and CDR2 is ANQGSEA. CDR3 region: CSVGGFDRELFF. As DNA, the CDR3 is TGCAGCGTGGGGGGTTTTGATCGAGAACTGTTTTTT.

The chain is built from TRBV5-8 and TRBJ2-7; TRBD2 agrees at 9 bases. Trimming removed 7 bases from V and 0 bases from J; junction bases left unmatched: 5. The CDR3 runs to 14 residues. The V gene's germline CDR1 is SGHTS and CDR2 YDEGEE. The CDR3 region has the DNA TGTGCCAGCTCAGAGCGGGGGGCCTCCTACGAGCAGTACTTC. It specifies CASSERGASYEQYF.